This record covers a single T cell receptor beta chain. The data were produced by immunoSEQ multiplex PCR, yet TCRdb's version contains in-frame clones alone and is incomplete. The sample contains 9,000 to 9,500 clones, 25% to 30% of which appear only once. Treatment reported: randomized to nivolumab then ipilimumab (arm A) or the reverse (arm B). CDR1 is SGHRS, CDR2 YFSETQ, per germline. The CDR3 spans 16 residues. V was clipped by 0 bases and J by 2 bases; unmatched bases: 8. These data belong to a study of sequential checkpoint blockade in melanoma. The V and J genes are TRBV5-1 and TRBJ2-7; TRBD1 matches 7 bases. The specimen comprised tumor tissue (inferred from file names), sampled from a patient given nivolumab and ipilimumab in sequence. The clonotype comes from a human donor with melanoma. In DNA, the CDR3 is TGCGCCAGCAGCTTGGGGCAACGACAGGGAGCCTACGAGCAGTACTTC. This encodes CASSLGQRQGAYEQYF. The whole variable domain, filled in from reference TRBV5-1 and TRBJ2-7, reads KAGVTQTPRYLIKTRGQQVTLSCSPISGHRSVSWYQQTPGQGLQFLFEYFSETQRNKGNFPGRFSGRQFSNSRSEMNVSTLELGDSALYLCASSLGQRQGAYEQYFGPGTRLTVT.